This T cell receptor beta chain comes out of a study of OX40 agonist ivuxolimab in advanced cancers. Study details: Dose-escalation patients had hepatocellular carcinoma, melanoma, renal cell or head and neck cancer.

Generated by immunoSEQ multiplex PCR, the TCRdb table keeps only in-frame clones and is missing some. This sample has roughly 35,000 clones, with about 81% found just once. Notes on the study in general: In CD8+ T cells, expanded clones were on average more numerous than in CD4+.

Researchers took blood at baseline, on cycle 4 day 1, and on cycle 7 day 1. To note about this clone: The antigen is unknown.

V was trimmed by 1 base and J by 6 bases, leaving 12 bases between them. CDR3 length equals 14 residues. CDR1 SGHAT and CDR2 FQDESV come from the germline V gene (reference sequence). The TCR was taken from an adult with an advanced solid tumor such as melanoma, head and neck, liver or kidney cancer. The material was CD4+ or CD8+ T cells sorted from blood, obtained in a trial of the OX40 agonist ivuxolimab. The chain is built from TRBV11-1 and TRBJ1-1, with D possibly matching TRBD1 (5 bases). CDR3 sequence (DNA): TGTGCCAGCAGCTTAGGACAGAGAGGTGCTGAAGCTTTCTTT. Protein sequence: CASSLGQRGAEAFF.